Listed below are T cell receptor beta chains from one sample, sequenced in a study of blood T cell repertoires in COVID-19. The table came from immunoSEQ multiplex PCR; TCRdb's copy has only in-frame clones and leaves some out. The sample contains 20,000 or so clones, 65% to 90% of which appear only once. Material: peripheral blood. Receptor source: a human donor with acute or convalescent COVID-19. The donor label of this sample is uncertain. The CDR3 runs from the conserved cysteine through the conserved F or W. The D gene is left open where the match is weak. A row's size may be missing; if present it is once, few, many or a size class.

clone size: -
D gene: -
V gene: TRBV11-2
J gene: TRBJ1-2
CDR3 DNA: TGTGCCAGCAGTTCTTCTGCTAACTATGGCTACACCTTC
CDR3 protein: CASSSSANYGYTF

clone size: -
D gene: TRBD2
V gene: TRBV7-8
J gene: TRBJ2-3
CDR3 DNA: TGTGCCAGCAGCTTAGGGGTAGTCGCGGGGGGCACAGATACGCAGTATTTT
CDR3 protein: CASSLGVVAGGTDTQYF

clone size: -
D gene: TRBD1
V gene: TRBV5-1
J gene: TRBJ2-1
CDR3 DNA: TGCGCCAGCAGCTTGGCCGAGACAGGGGGCAATGAGCAGTTCTTC
CDR3 protein: CASSLAETGGNEQFF

clone size: -
D gene: TRBD1
V gene: TRBV14
J gene: TRBJ2-7
CDR3 DNA: TGTGCCAGCAGCCAGAGGACAGGGAACTTCGAGCAGTACTTC
CDR3 protein: CASSQRTGNFEQYF

clone size: -
D gene: -
V gene: TRBV23-1
J gene: TRBJ1-3
CDR3 DNA: TGCGCCAGCAGTCGTCAGGTGCAAACCTCTGGAAACACCATATATTTT
CDR3 protein: CASSRQVQTSGNTIYF

clone size: -
D gene: TRBD1
V gene: TRBV27
J gene: TRBJ2-3
CDR3 DNA: TGTGCCAGCAGTTTAGAGGGGGCTACAGATACGCAGTATTTT
CDR3 protein: CASSLEGATDTQYF

clone size: -
D gene: TRBD2
V gene: TRBV7-3
J gene: TRBJ2-7
CDR3 DNA: TGTGCCAGCAGCTTACATGATGGGGAGGGCGAGCAGTACTTC
CDR3 protein: CASSLHDGEGEQYF

clone size: -
D gene: -
V gene: TRBV12-3/TRBV12-4
J gene: TRBJ2-7
CDR3 DNA: TGTGCCAGCAGTTTCGGCAGGAAATACGAGCAGTACTTC
CDR3 protein: CASSFGRKYEQYF

clone size: -
D gene: -
V gene: TRBV5-1
J gene: TRBJ2-1
CDR3 DNA: TGCGCCAGCGGCCCCAGGGCAGGCAATAACAATGAGCAGTTCTTC
CDR3 protein: CASGPRAGNNNEQFF

clone size: -
D gene: -
V gene: TRBV6-4
J gene: TRBJ2-2
CDR3 DNA: TGTGCCAGCAGTGACTCGAGGGACTCCCCCGGGGAGCTGTTTTTT
CDR3 protein: CASSDSRDSPGELFF

clone size: -
D gene: -
V gene: TRBV5-1
J gene: TRBJ2-1
CDR3 DNA: TGCGCCAGCAGCGTGCCGTCGGGACACGTCTACAATGAGCAGTTCTTC
CDR3 protein: CASSVPSGHVYNEQFF

clone size: once
D gene: -
V gene: TRBV2
J gene: TRBJ2-7
CDR3 DNA: TGTGCCAGCAGTCAGGGGCCGGGACGTACCTGGGACTTC
CDR3 protein: CASSQGPGRTWDF

clone size: once
D gene: -
V gene: TRBV11-2
J gene: TRBJ1-1
CDR3 DNA: TGTGCCAGCAGCCCGATAACCGGGACAAGCACTGAAGCTTTCTTT
CDR3 protein: CASSPITGTSTEAFF

clone size: once
D gene: TRBD2
V gene: TRBV10-3
J gene: TRBJ2-1
CDR3 DNA: TGTGCCATCAGTGATAAGGCTAGCGGAGAATTCAATGAGCAGTTCTTC
CDR3 protein: CAISDKASGEFNEQFF

clone size: once
D gene: -
V gene: TRBV6-5
J gene: TRBJ2-5
CDR3 DNA: TGTGCCAGCAGAATGACCCCGCGGGAGACCCAGTACTTC
CDR3 protein: CASRMTPRETQYF

clone size: once
D gene: -
V gene: TRBV9
J gene: TRBJ1-2
CDR3 DNA: TGTGCCAGCAGCGTAGGGGGAGTCTATGGCTACACCTTC
CDR3 protein: CASSVGGVYGYTF

clone size: -
D gene: TRBD1
V gene: TRBV6-5
J gene: TRBJ1-5
CDR3 DNA: TGTGCCAGCAGTTACACAGGGGATAGCAATCAGCCCCAGCATTTT
CDR3 protein: CASSYTGDSNQPQHF

clone size: -
D gene: -
V gene: TRBV24-1
J gene: TRBJ2-1
CDR3 DNA: TGTGCCACCAGTGATCAGGGAGAGCAGTTCTTC
CDR3 protein: CATSDQGEQFF

clone size: -
D gene: TRBD2
V gene: TRBV11-2
J gene: TRBJ2-1
CDR3 DNA: TGTGCCAGCAGCGTGGGACTAGCGGACAATGAGCAGTTCTTC
CDR3 protein: CASSVGLADNEQFF

clone size: -
D gene: -
V gene: TRBV11-2
J gene: TRBJ2-7
CDR3 DNA: TGTGCCAGCAGCCCCTATCAGGGGAACCCTGCCTACGAGCAGTACTTC
CDR3 protein: CASSPYQGNPAYEQYF

clone size: few
D gene: TRBD2
V gene: TRBV11-2
J gene: TRBJ2-7
CDR3 DNA: TGTGCCAGCAGCTGGGAGGGACTAGCGGGAACCTACGAGCAGTACTTC
CDR3 protein: CASSWEGLAGTYEQYF

clone size: -
D gene: TRBD1
V gene: TRBV10-3
J gene: TRBJ1-5
CDR3 DNA: TGTGCCATCAGTGAGTCGGGACAGGGCAATCAGCCCCAGCATTTT
CDR3 protein: CAISESGQGNQPQHF

clone size: -
D gene: -
V gene: TRBV12-3/TRBV12-4
J gene: TRBJ2-7
CDR3 DNA: TGTGCCAGCAGTTCCGACAAGACCTACGAGCAGTACTTC
CDR3 protein: CASSSDKTYEQYF

clone size: -
D gene: -
V gene: TRBV2
J gene: TRBJ1-2
CDR3 DNA: TGTGCCAGCAGTGAAGGGCCTTTTGGGACATTGGGCTTCTATGGCTACACCTTC
CDR3 protein: CASSEGPFGTLGFYGYTF

clone size: -
D gene: -
V gene: TRBV6-4
J gene: TRBJ2-3
CDR3 DNA: TGTGCCAGCAGTGTGGCAGGTTTAGGAGATACGCAGTATTTT
CDR3 protein: CASSVAGLGDTQYF

clone size: -
D gene: -
V gene: TRBV5-4
J gene: TRBJ2-3
CDR3 DNA: TGTGCCAGCACCTCAGGGAAGAGGGATACGCAGTATTTT
CDR3 protein: CASTSGKRDTQYF

clone size: -
D gene: TRBD2
V gene: TRBV3-1/TRBV3-2
J gene: TRBJ2-1
CDR3 DNA: TGTGCCAGCAGCCAATTAAGTAGCGGGAGCCCCTACAATGAGCAGTTCTTC
CDR3 protein: CASSQLSSGSPYNEQFF

clone size: -
D gene: TRBD2
V gene: TRBV9
J gene: TRBJ2-3
CDR3 DNA: TGTGCCAGCAGCGGCGGGACTAGCGGGATCCTGGGTACGCAGTATTTT
CDR3 protein: CASSGGTSGILGTQYF

clone size: -
D gene: -
V gene: TRBV11-3
J gene: TRBJ1-5
CDR3 DNA: TGTGCCAGCAGCCATCAGTGGGGCGGAATCTATAGCAATCAGCCCCAGCATTTT
CDR3 protein: CASSHQWGGIYSNQPQHF

clone size: -
D gene: -
V gene: TRBV7-3
J gene: TRBJ1-1
CDR3 DNA: TGTGCCAGCAGCTTAAGGGGCCAGGGAAGAACTGAAGCTTTCTTT
CDR3 protein: CASSLRGQGRTEAFF

clone size: -
D gene: -
V gene: TRBV12-3/TRBV12-4
J gene: TRBJ2-1
CDR3 DNA: TGTGCCAGCAGCCTATTCCATGAGCAGTTCTTC
CDR3 protein: CASSLFHEQFF

clone size: -
D gene: -
V gene: TRBV9
J gene: TRBJ2-7
CDR3 DNA: TGTGCCAGCAGCGCCTACAGGGATTCCAAGCAGTACTTC
CDR3 protein: CASSAYRDSKQYF

clone size: few
D gene: TRBD1
V gene: TRBV9
J gene: TRBJ2-7
CDR3 DNA: TGTGCCAGCAGCCCGGGACAGACCTACGAGCAGTACTTC
CDR3 protein: CASSPGQTYEQYF

clone size: -
D gene: TRBD1
V gene: TRBV19
J gene: TRBJ2-7
CDR3 DNA: TGTGCCAGTAGTATGGGACAGGGCTACGAGCAGTACTTC
CDR3 protein: CASSMGQGYEQYF

clone size: few
D gene: -
V gene: TRBV2
J gene: TRBJ1-5
CDR3 DNA: TGTGCCAGCAGAGGACAGATGAGCAATCAGCCCCAGCATTTT
CDR3 protein: CASRGQMSNQPQHF

clone size: few
D gene: TRBD1
V gene: TRBV27
J gene: TRBJ2-5
CDR3 DNA: TGTGCCAGCGGGACGGGACAGCAAGAGACCCAGTACTTC
CDR3 protein: CASGTGQQETQYF

clone size: -
D gene: TRBD2
V gene: TRBV2
J gene: TRBJ2-1
CDR3 DNA: TGTGCCAGCAGCGGTTTGACTAGCGGGAGCGGTGAGCAGTTCTTC
CDR3 protein: CASSGLTSGSGEQFF

clone size: once
D gene: TRBD2
V gene: TRBV14
J gene: TRBJ2-7
CDR3 DNA: TGTGCCAGCAGCCGTAGCGGGAGCTACTACGAGCAGTACTTC
CDR3 protein: CASSRSGSYYEQYF

clone size: few
D gene: TRBD2
V gene: TRBV10-3
J gene: TRBJ2-3
CDR3 DNA: TGTGCCATCAGTGTGACTAGCGGCACAGATACGCAGTATTTT
CDR3 protein: CAISVTSGTDTQYF

clone size: -
D gene: -
V gene: TRBV6-1
J gene: TRBJ1-5
CDR3 DNA: TGTGCCAGCAGTGAAGTTTTACAGTTCAATCAGCCCCAGCATTTT
CDR3 protein: CASSEVLQFNQPQHF

clone size: -
D gene: -
V gene: TRBV5-4
J gene: TRBJ1-5
CDR3 DNA: TGTGCCAGCAGTCTAGGTCCGGATAGCAATCAGCCCCAGCATTTT
CDR3 protein: CASSLGPDSNQPQHF

clone size: -
D gene: TRBD1
V gene: TRBV15
J gene: TRBJ2-7
CDR3 DNA: TGTGCCACCAGCACCGAGGAGACAGGGCCCTACGAGCAGTACTTC
CDR3 protein: CATSTEETGPYEQYF

clone size: -
D gene: TRBD1
V gene: TRBV16
J gene: TRBJ1-2
CDR3 DNA: TGTGCCAGCACCCGGGACAGGGGCACACATGGCTACACCTTC
CDR3 protein: CASTRDRGTHGYTF

clone size: -
D gene: TRBD1
V gene: TRBV27
J gene: TRBJ2-3
CDR3 DNA: TGTGCCAGCAGTCCAGCGAACAGGGGAAGAAGCACAGATACGCAGTATTTT
CDR3 protein: CASSPANRGRSTDTQYF

clone size: -
D gene: TRBD2
V gene: TRBV7-2
J gene: TRBJ2-2
CDR3 DNA: TGTGCCAGCAGCTTATTACGAGCGGGGGCCGGGGAGCTGTTTTTT
CDR3 protein: CASSLLRAGAGELFF

clone size: -
D gene: TRBD2
V gene: TRBV6-5
J gene: TRBJ2-3
CDR3 DNA: TGTGCCAGCGGGGGGACTAGGGAATACACAGATACGCAGTATTTT
CDR3 protein: CASGGTREYTDTQYF

clone size: -
D gene: -
V gene: TRBV7-2
J gene: TRBJ2-7
CDR3 DNA: TGTGCCAGCAGCTCCCCGCTGCCGGGCGAGCAGTACTTC
CDR3 protein: CASSSPLPGEQYF

clone size: few
D gene: TRBD1
V gene: TRBV5-6
J gene: TRBJ1-5
CDR3 DNA: TGTGCCAGCAGCTTGGGGCCCCCGGGACAGCTTTCCAATCAGCCCCAGCATTTT
CDR3 protein: CASSLGPPGQLSNQPQHF

clone size: medium-sized
D gene: -
V gene: TRBV19
J gene: TRBJ2-7
CDR3 DNA: TGTGCCAGTAGTTCTGGAGGAAAGGAGCAGTACTTC
CDR3 protein: CASSSGGKEQYF

clone size: once
D gene: TRBD2
V gene: TRBV10-2
J gene: TRBJ2-1
CDR3 DNA: TGCGCCAGCAGTGGGAGGGGACTAGCCTTAACAGGATACGACAATGAGCAGTTCTTC
CDR3 protein: CASSGRGLALTGYDNEQFF

clone size: -
D gene: -
V gene: TRBV4-2
J gene: TRBJ1-5
CDR3 DNA: TGTGCCAGCAGCCCTAACGGAGGCTATCAGCCCCAGCATTTT
CDR3 protein: CASSPNGGYQPQHF

clone size: -
D gene: TRBD2
V gene: TRBV11-2
J gene: TRBJ2-1
CDR3 DNA: TGTGCCAGCAACCGACAGAGCGGGGGGGATTCCTACAATGAGCAGTTCTTC
CDR3 protein: CASNRQSGGDSYNEQFF

clone size: -
D gene: -
V gene: TRBV25-1
J gene: TRBJ1-1
CDR3 DNA: TGTGCCAGTGTTGGGCTTGGGAACACTGAAGCTTTCTTT
CDR3 protein: CASVGLGNTEAFF

clone size: -
D gene: -
V gene: TRBV5-4
J gene: TRBJ1-2
CDR3 DNA: TGTGCCAGCAGCTTGGCCGGAGGGGCTGTTGGCTACACCTTC
CDR3 protein: CASSLAGGAVGYTF

clone size: -
D gene: -
V gene: TRBV19
J gene: TRBJ1-2
CDR3 DNA: TGTGCCAGTACCGCTTCCTGGACAGTTAGTGGCTACACCTTC
CDR3 protein: CASTASWTVSGYTF

clone size: once
D gene: -
V gene: TRBV19
J gene: TRBJ1-4
CDR3 DNA: TGTGCCACCTCAGGTTTCCCGGAAAAACTGTTTTTT
CDR3 protein: CATSGFPEKLFF

clone size: -
D gene: -
V gene: TRBV7-2
J gene: TRBJ1-2
CDR3 DNA: TGTGCCAGCAGCTCCAGGGGAAACTATGGCTACACCTTC
CDR3 protein: CASSSRGNYGYTF

clone size: -
D gene: -
V gene: TRBV5-1
J gene: TRBJ2-3
CDR3 DNA: TGCGCCAGCAGCTTGGAGTGGGCTAGCACAGATACGCAGTATTTT
CDR3 protein: CASSLEWASTDTQYF

clone size: few
D gene: -
V gene: TRBV5-3
J gene: TRBJ1-5
CDR3 DNA: TGTGCCAGAAGCTACCCTGCCGAGGACATCGGCCAGCATTTT
CDR3 protein: CARSYPAEDIGQHF

clone size: -
D gene: -
V gene: TRBV7-2
J gene: TRBJ1-3
CDR3 DNA: TGTGCCAGCAGCTTAGGTTGGAGCTCTGGAAACACCATATATTTT
CDR3 protein: CASSLGWSSGNTIYF